The entry that follows covers one T cell receptor beta chain sequence. Antigen specificity is unknown. Sample-barcoded 5' priming and a J-beta primer mix drove a second PCR of about 7 to 11 cycles. MiXCR, applied by TCRdb to the 5' RACE reads, yields one record per CDR3 protein. The table has 550,000 to 750,000 distinct CDR3 sequences, about 21% seen once. The sample is drawn from a study of blood T cells in healthy people across ages. Findings and caveats of the study: Measured against age, TCR beta diversity per million T cells decreased in a roughly linear manner.

V gave up 4 bases and J gave up 0 bases, with 15 bases separating them. Germline V lookup: CDR1 DFQATT, CDR2 SNEGSKA (reference sequence). The length of the CDR3 is 15 residues. J is TRBJ1-1 and V is TRBV20-1, with unresolved D. Sequenced material: blood. This receptor was identified in a man between 70 and 80 years old in good health. The CDR3 protein is CSANKGGIMNTEAFF. The CDR3 DNA is TGCAGTGCTAACAAGGGCGGGATCATGAACACTGAAGCTTTCTTT.